The 5 T cell receptor beta chains below come from one sample, sequenced in a study of T-cell reconstitution after alpha-beta-depleted transplantation in children. Unique molecular identifiers tagged the TCRbeta library. TCRdb analysed the PCR reads with MiXCR anew, one entry per CDR3 protein. Of some 520,000 distinct CDR3 sequences listed, about 31% are singletons. The sample in question was PBMCs from the stem cell graft donor, obtained from the stem cell graft. These receptors were taken from a human donor who donated a stem cell graft to a child with aplastic anemia.

The chain has TRBV3-1 and TRBJ1-1; a weak D match, TRBD1 (5 bases). CDR3 length: 12 residues. The V and J ends lost 5 bases and 8 bases respectively, with 12 bases between them. The V gene's germline CDR1 is LGHDT and CDR2 YNNKEL (reference sequence). CDR3 in amino acids: CASSNPGAEAFF. CDR3 DNA sequence: TGTGCCAGCAGCAACCCCGGGGCCGAAGCTTTCTTT.

This clonotype has just a few counts. This chain joins TRBV20-1 and TRBJ1-6, with D possibly matching TRBD1 (5 bases). The CDR3 consists of 14 residues. V was shortened by 3 bases and J by 7 bases, with 13 bases between the two germline ends. CDR1 and CDR2 (germline): DFQATT, SNEGSKA (reference sequence). CDR3 loop: CSASAGTVNSPLHF. The CDR3 DNA reads TGCAGTGCTAGTGCCGGGACCGTCAATTCACCCCTCCACTTT.

This clonotype was observed a handful of times. The chain recombines TRBV6-2 or TRBV6-3 with TRBJ1-1, with TRBD1 identical over 7 bases. CDR1 and CDR2 from the germline V gene are MNHEY and SVGEGT. The CDR3 has 15 amino acids. J was trimmed by 1 base and V by 1 base; bases with no gene match: 3. CDR3 amino acids: CASSYLTGANTEAFF. CDR3 DNA: TGTGCCAGCAGTTACTTAACAGGGGCGAACACTGAAGCTTTCTTT.

The V call is TRBV6-1, the J call TRBJ1-5; 9 nucleotides match TRBD1. Germline V lookup: CDR1 MNHNS, CDR2 SASEGT. The CDR3 is 15 residues long. J lost 4 bases, V lost 1 base, and 2 bases had no gene match. CDR3: CASSEGGTGNQPQHF. DNA for the CDR3: TGTGCCAGCAGTGAAGGGGGGACAGGGAATCAGCCCCAGCATTTT.

The chain carries TRBV10-3 and TRBJ1-2, with D perhaps TRBD1 (5 bases). The germline V gene encodes CDR1 ENHRY and CDR2 SYGVKD. This CDR3 is built from 14 residues. Between the trimmed V and J ends, which lost 4 bases and 3 bases, there was a span of 12 bases. CDR3 amino acids: CAISVGGEDYGYTF. The CDR3 DNA sequence: TGTGCCATCAGTGTCGGGGGGGAGGACTATGGCTACACCTTC.